These T cell receptor beta chains were read from a single sample in a study of cytomegalovirus exposure and HLA in healthy donors. TCRdb's table, derived via immunoSEQ multiplex PCR, lists solely in-frame clones and lacks some. Of about 150,000 clones listed, 64% are singletons. The sample comprised PBMCs. The receptors stem from a woman in her 30s in good health and CMV-seropositive. CDR3s include the opening cysteine and the closing phenylalanine or tryptophan. A D gene is named only where the DNA matches it firmly. Rows may omit the clone size; those that give it use once, few, many or a size class.

j_call,v_call,d_call,clone_size,cdr3_nt,cdr3_aa
TRBJ2-5,TRBV5-4,NA,NA,TGTGCCGTGACTGATGGAGGGGCCATTGGGGGAGAGACCCAGTACTTC,CAVTDGGAIGGETQYF
TRBJ1-5,TRBV5-1,TRBD1,NA,TGCGCCAGCAGCTTGGCAGGGGGGAATCAGCCCCAGCATTTT,CASSLAGGNQPQHF
TRBJ1-2,TRBV2,NA,NA,TGTGCCAGCAGTGAAGCGCTGCAGGGAGGAAATGGCTACACCTTC,CASSEALQGGNGYTF
TRBJ1-1,TRBV20-1,NA,once,TGCAGTGCCTCTCATGCGGCTTTCTTT,CSASHAAFF
TRBJ2-7,TRBV15,TRBD2,few,TGTGCCACCTCTACCGGGACTAGCGGGAGCTACGAGCAGTACTTC,CATSTGTSGSYEQYF
TRBJ1-4,TRBV5-8,TRBD1,few,TGTGCCAGGGCGAGGACAGGGGATGAAAAACTGTTTTTT,CARARTGDEKLFF
TRBJ1-1,TRBV19,NA,NA,TGTGCCAGTAGTATAATTGGGGCTCGCACTGAAGCTTTCTTT,CASSIIGARTEAFF
TRBJ2-6,TRBV9,TRBD1,NA,TGTGCCAGCAGCGTAGACCGACAGGGCTGGAGTGGGGCCAACGTCCTGACTTTC,CASSVDRQGWSGANVLTF
TRBJ2-2,TRBV19,NA,NA,TGTGCCAGTAACGGTTTAGGGGGAGAGGTTCGGGAGCTGTTTTTT,CASNGLGGEVRELFF
TRBJ1-1,TRBV28,NA,NA,TGTGCCAGCAGTCGCCCGGACACGCCTGAAGCTTTCTTT,CASSRPDTPEAFF
TRBJ1-5,TRBV21-1,NA,few,TGTGCCAGCAGCAAAGGGAAGCAGGGGGCGAGGAATCAGCCCCAGCATTTT,CASSKGKQGARNQPQHF
TRBJ1-2,TRBV5-1,TRBD1,NA,TGCGCCAGCAGCCCCGGGACAGGGTTCTATGGCTACACCTTC,CASSPGTGFYGYTF
TRBJ2-5,TRBV19,TRBD2,NA,TGTGCCAGTAGTCGCGGGAGGGTTACAGAGACCCAGTACTTC,CASSRGRVTETQYF
TRBJ1-5,TRBV10-3,NA,NA,TGTGCCATCAGTCGGGGGGGGATTCAGCCCCAGCATTTT,CAISRGGIQPQHF
TRBJ1-1,TRBV7-9,NA,NA,TGTGCCAGCAGCTTAGGGACACAAAGAGGTGAGAACACTGAAGCTTTCTTT,CASSLGTQRGENTEAFF
TRBJ2-1,TRBV6-1,NA,NA,TGTGCCAGCAGTGCCCTCTACAATGAGCAGTTCTTC,CASSALYNEQFF
TRBJ1-1,TRBV11-3,NA,NA,TGTGCCAGCAGTCCAAGGGAGCGGAACACTGAAGCTTTCTTT,CASSPRERNTEAFF
TRBJ1-5,TRBV6-4,NA,NA,TGTGCCAGCAGTACCTCAGGGTTTCCAGATCAGCCCCAGCATTTT,CASSTSGFPDQPQHF
TRBJ1-5,TRBV5-6,NA,NA,TGTGCCAGCAGCTTGTACAATCAGCCCCAGCATTTT,CASSLYNQPQHF
TRBJ1-2,TRBV29-1,TRBD1,NA,TGCAGCGTTGTTTTCGAAATCCACTATGGGACAGGGAACGGCTACACCTTC,CSVVFEIHYGTGNGYTF
TRBJ1-6,TRBV4-2,NA,NA,TGTGCCAGCAGCGCAGACTTAACGGCTTATAATTCACCCCTCCACTTT,CASSADLTAYNSPLHF
TRBJ2-7,TRBV9,NA,once,TGTGCCAGCAGCGTAGGATCCGGGAGCACTGGCGAGCAGTACTTC,CASSVGSGSTGEQYF
TRBJ1-4,TRBV28,TRBD1,few,TGTGCCAGCAGTTCGGGACGGACAGGGAGTAATGAAAAACTGTTTTTT,CASSSGRTGSNEKLFF